This is a list of T cell receptor beta chains from one sample in a study of T cell responses to AZD1222 COVID-19 vaccine. Clones were sequenced by immunoSEQ multiplex PCR, and TCRdb holds only the in-frame ones, with some missing. The sample yields some 100,000 clones, about nine tenths seen once. Sample: peripheral blood, taken on day 0 of AZD1222 vaccination. The receptors were sampled from an adult in good health. CDR3s include the opening cysteine and the closing phenylalanine or tryptophan. The D gene is left open where the match is weak. Some rows mark clone size as missing; the rest say once, few, many or name a class of expanded clone.

TGTGCCAGCGAAGTACCGGGACAGGGTCCCTCCTACGAGCAGTACTTC,CASEVPGQGPSYEQYF,TRBJ2-7,-,TRBD1,TRBV5-4
TGCAGTGCTAGTCAGGACAGGGGCTATGGCTACACCTTC,CSASQDRGYGYTF,TRBJ1-2,-,TRBD1,TRBV20-1
TGTGCCAGCTCACCAGCGATGTTCAGGGGCGGGCACACCATATATTTT,CASSPAMFRGGHTIYF,TRBJ1-3,-,-,TRBV18
TGTGCCAGCAGCCAAGACAGCCTAAATAACTATGGCTACACCTTC,CASSQDSLNNYGYTF,TRBJ1-2,few,-,TRBV5-8
TGTGCCAGCAGCTTATCAGGGAAAGACTACGAGCAGTACTTC,CASSLSGKDYEQYF,TRBJ2-7,few,-,TRBV7-2
TGTGCCAGCAGCCACCAGACACTGACCTCCTACGAGCAGTACTTC,CASSHQTLTSYEQYF,TRBJ2-7,-,-,TRBV7-8
TGTGCCAGCATTGCCCCAGGGGAGGTGAACACTGAAGCTTTCTTT,CASIAPGEVNTEAFF,TRBJ1-1,-,-,TRBV28
TGTGCCAGCAGTTTAGGGACGGCGAGAGGTCCAGATACGCAGTATTTT,CASSLGTARGPDTQYF,TRBJ2-3,-,-,TRBV27
TGCGCCAGCAGCTTGGTGGACGGTGAAGCTTTCTTT,CASSLVDGEAFF,TRBJ1-1,-,-,TRBV5-1
TGCGCCAGCAGCCAAAGACAGGGCAACACCGGGGAGCTGTTTTTT,CASSQRQGNTGELFF,TRBJ2-2,-,TRBD1,TRBV4-1
TGTGCCTGGATAGAGGGGGAGAACACTGAAGCTTTCTTT,CAWIEGENTEAFF,TRBJ1-1,-,-,TRBV30
TGTGCCAGCAGTTACCTCGAGGGACAAGGGTCCTACGAGCAGTACTTC,CASSYLEGQGSYEQYF,TRBJ2-7,-,-,TRBV2